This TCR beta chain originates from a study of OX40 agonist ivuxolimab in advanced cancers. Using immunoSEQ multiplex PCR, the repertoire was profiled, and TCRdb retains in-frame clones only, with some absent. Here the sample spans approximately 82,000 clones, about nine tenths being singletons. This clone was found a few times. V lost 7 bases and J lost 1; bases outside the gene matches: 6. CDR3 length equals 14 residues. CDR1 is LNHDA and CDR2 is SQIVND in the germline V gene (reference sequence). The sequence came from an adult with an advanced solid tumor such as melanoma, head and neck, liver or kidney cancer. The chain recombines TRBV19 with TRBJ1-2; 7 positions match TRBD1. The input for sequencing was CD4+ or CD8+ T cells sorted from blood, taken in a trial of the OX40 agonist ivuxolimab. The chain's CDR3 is CASNMRGLNYGYTF. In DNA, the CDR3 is TGTGCCAGTAATATGAGGGGGCTTAACTATGGCTACACCTTC.